This T cell receptor (beta chain) was recovered during a study of Ad26.COV2.S vaccination and SARS-CoV-2 variants. Study background: In the study, Ad26.COV2.S was injected intramuscularly once, or twice 56 days apart.

Clones were read by immunoSEQ multiplex PCR, and TCRdb kept only the in-frame ones, dropping some. Counted here are approximately 460,000 clones, about 88% occurring once; the ten biggest clones make up roughly 1.7%. To note about this clone: Its antigen is still unknown.

Germline trimming cut 0 bases from V and 3 bases from J; bases unmatched to any gene: 19. Germline V gene lookup returns CDR1 MNHEY and CDR2 SMNVEV (reference sequence). The length of the CDR3 is 20 residues. Indicated treatment: roughly 19 received Ad26.COV2.S at low or high dose, single or two shots; about 5 received placebo; per-sample allocation not given. Repertoires come from day 63 after the first vaccine or placebo injection. The donor's status was that of an adult aged 18-55 years in Boston. As its vector, the vaccine had Ad26, which expressed Wuhan-strain SARS-CoV-2 spike. Findings and caveats of the study: Analytic work on TCR breadth and depth might have understated the full extent of total T cell responses.

The TCR comes from a person aged 18-60 years who received the Ad26.COV2.S COVID-19 vaccine or a placebo. The chain has TRBV27 and TRBJ1-1; 7 bases line up with TRBD1. Here the sequenced sample was peripheral blood, taken in a trial of Ad26.COV2.S vaccine versus placebo. Written as DNA, the CDR3 is TGTGCCAGCAGTTTATCAAATTTGTCCGGGCGACAGGGCGATTACACTGAAGCTTTCTTT. Translating gives CASSLSNLSGRQGDYTEAFF.